This T cell receptor (beta chain) was sequenced for a study of T cells expressing NK-cell markers. TCRdb reanalyzed the 5' RACE reads, giving one entry per CDR3 protein sequence and no DNA. Its clone listing holds roughly 170,000 distinct CDR3 sequences. The CDR3 loop spans 14 amino acids. Per the germline V gene, CDR1 is DFQATT and CDR2 is SNEGSKA (reference sequence). The chain employs TRBV20-1 and TRBJ2-3; TCRdb gives TRBD2 as the D gene, but with no DNA this cannot be confirmed. What was sequenced was blood T cells: a sorted CD56 or NKG2C T cell subset, CD4+ or CD8+ T cells, or bulk PBMC T cells (not recorded which). This clonotype was obtained from a woman aged 18 to 75 in good health. The CDR3 is CSARREVGTDTQYF.